These T cell receptor beta chains were read from a single sample in a study of tumor and adjacent non-tumor tissue in lung cancer. TCRdb re-analysed the multiplex PCR reads in MiXCR, keeping a single row per CDR3 protein. The sample yields 100,000 or so distinct CDR3 sequences, around three fifths seen once. The sequenced sample was distant non-tumor lung tissue. These receptor sequences come from a man aged 30-40 years with non-small cell lung cancer. CDR3s include the opening cysteine and the closing phenylalanine or tryptophan. D genes are given only for firm matches. The size of a clone is reported for some rows only, either as once, few or many, or as a class for expanded clones.

J	V	size	length	D	CDR3	DNA
TRBJ2-2	TRBV20-1	many	15	TRBD1	CSARIQGDLSGELFF	TGCAGTGCGCGAATACAGGGGGATCTCTCCGGGGAGCTGTTTTTT
TRBJ1-5	TRBV6-1	-	13	-	CASSRGENWPQHF	TGTGCCAGCAGCAGGGGCGAAAATTGGCCCCAGCATTTT
TRBJ1-4	TRBV20-1	many	14	TRBD1	CSAIGQGWNEKLFF	TGCAGTGCAATTGGACAGGGTTGGAATGAAAAACTGTTTTTT
TRBJ2-7	TRBV28	-	16	-	CASRLLGVSSSYEQYF	TGTGCCAGCCGTTTACTCGGAGTATCGAGTTCCTACGAGCAGTACTTC
TRBJ1-1	TRBV11-2	-	13	-	CASSWGMDTEAFF	TGTGCCAGCAGCTGGGGTATGGACACTGAAGCTTTCTTT
TRBJ2-3	TRBV11-3	-	16	TRBD2	CAGRPIGGGATDTQYF	TGTGCCGGCAGGCCAATTGGGGGAGGGGCAACAGATACGCAGTATTTT
TRBJ1-1	TRBV12-5	once	13	-	CVSGLESNTEAFF	TGTGTTAGTGGGCTTGAGTCCAACACTGAAGCTTTCTTT
TRBJ2-2	TRBV6-5	-	17	TRBD2	CVSSYYGLAQGTGELFF	TGTGTCAGCAGTTACTACGGACTAGCCCAGGGCACCGGGGAGCTGTTTTTT
TRBJ1-1	TRBV14	few	14	-	CASSHRGQNTEAFF	TGTGCCAGCAGCCACCGGGGGCAGAACACTGAAGCTTTCTTT
TRBJ1-2	TRBV20-1	-	17	-	CSATPTGDRERLYGYTF	TGCAGTGCTACCCCAACGGGGGACCGTGAGCGGCTCTATGGCTACACCTTC
TRBJ1-6	TRBV6-5	-	16	-	CASSYSGGGNNSPHHF	TGTGCCAGCAGTTACTCCGGGGGGGGAAATAATTCACCCCACCACTTT
TRBJ2-1	TRBV6-2/TRBV6-3	-	15	-	CTSSPDLSFYNEQFF	TGTACCAGCAGTCCTGACCTGAGCTTCTACAATGAGCAGTTCTTC
TRBJ2-1	TRBV6-5	many	11	-	CASSPGVEQFF	TGTGCCAGCAGTCCAGGGGTTGAGCAGTTCTTC
TRBJ2-7	TRBV20-1	-	15	-	CSANGQWTFVHEQYF	TGCAGTGCTAACGGACAGTGGACGTTCGTCCACGAGCAGTATTTC
TRBJ2-7	TRBV6-2/TRBV6-3	-	15	-	CASTPPLGYRDEQYF	TGTGCCAGCACTCCGCCCCTGGGATACCGAGACGAGCAGTACTTC
TRBJ1-6	TRBV20-1	-	15	-	CTARDKRGWNSPIHF	TGCACTGCTAGAGATAAGAGGGGGTGGAATTCACCCATCCACTTT
TRBJ2-1	TRBV5-6	-	12	-	CVSSLGNNEQSF	TGTGTCAGCAGCTTGGGGAACAATGAGCAGTCCTTC
TRBJ2-3	TRBV5-6	-	16	TRBD1	CARRPRDRGQWDTQYF	TGTGCCAGGAGACCCCGGGACAGGGGACAGTGGGATACGCAGTATTTT
TRBJ2-3	TRBV20-1	-	14	TRBD2	CNAVGRLALDTQYF	TGCAATGCGGTAGGCAGACTAGCTCTAGATACGCAGTATTTT
TRBJ2-7	TRBV12-3/TRBV12-4	-	14	-	CANSLGVPPYEQYF	TGTGCCAACAGTTTGGGAGTGCCCCCCTACGAGCAGTACTTC
TRBJ2-1	TRBV11-2	-	15	TRBD2	CASSPSGRGNNEQFF	TGTGCCAGCAGCCCTAGCGGGAGGGGTAACAATGAGCAGTTCTTC
TRBJ2-1	TRBV11-2	-	15	-	CASSPQASGANEQFF	TGTGCCAGCAGCCCCCAGGCTTCGGGGGCGAATGAGCAGTTCTTC
TRBJ2-3	TRBV11-2	-	15	-	CASSLNGAGADTQYF	TGTGCCAGCAGCTTGAACGGGGCGGGCGCAGATACGCAGTATTTT
TRBJ2-4	TRBV20-1	many	14	TRBD2	CSARDTGGGDIQYF	TGCAGTGCTAGAGATACGGGAGGGGGGGACATTCAGTACTTC